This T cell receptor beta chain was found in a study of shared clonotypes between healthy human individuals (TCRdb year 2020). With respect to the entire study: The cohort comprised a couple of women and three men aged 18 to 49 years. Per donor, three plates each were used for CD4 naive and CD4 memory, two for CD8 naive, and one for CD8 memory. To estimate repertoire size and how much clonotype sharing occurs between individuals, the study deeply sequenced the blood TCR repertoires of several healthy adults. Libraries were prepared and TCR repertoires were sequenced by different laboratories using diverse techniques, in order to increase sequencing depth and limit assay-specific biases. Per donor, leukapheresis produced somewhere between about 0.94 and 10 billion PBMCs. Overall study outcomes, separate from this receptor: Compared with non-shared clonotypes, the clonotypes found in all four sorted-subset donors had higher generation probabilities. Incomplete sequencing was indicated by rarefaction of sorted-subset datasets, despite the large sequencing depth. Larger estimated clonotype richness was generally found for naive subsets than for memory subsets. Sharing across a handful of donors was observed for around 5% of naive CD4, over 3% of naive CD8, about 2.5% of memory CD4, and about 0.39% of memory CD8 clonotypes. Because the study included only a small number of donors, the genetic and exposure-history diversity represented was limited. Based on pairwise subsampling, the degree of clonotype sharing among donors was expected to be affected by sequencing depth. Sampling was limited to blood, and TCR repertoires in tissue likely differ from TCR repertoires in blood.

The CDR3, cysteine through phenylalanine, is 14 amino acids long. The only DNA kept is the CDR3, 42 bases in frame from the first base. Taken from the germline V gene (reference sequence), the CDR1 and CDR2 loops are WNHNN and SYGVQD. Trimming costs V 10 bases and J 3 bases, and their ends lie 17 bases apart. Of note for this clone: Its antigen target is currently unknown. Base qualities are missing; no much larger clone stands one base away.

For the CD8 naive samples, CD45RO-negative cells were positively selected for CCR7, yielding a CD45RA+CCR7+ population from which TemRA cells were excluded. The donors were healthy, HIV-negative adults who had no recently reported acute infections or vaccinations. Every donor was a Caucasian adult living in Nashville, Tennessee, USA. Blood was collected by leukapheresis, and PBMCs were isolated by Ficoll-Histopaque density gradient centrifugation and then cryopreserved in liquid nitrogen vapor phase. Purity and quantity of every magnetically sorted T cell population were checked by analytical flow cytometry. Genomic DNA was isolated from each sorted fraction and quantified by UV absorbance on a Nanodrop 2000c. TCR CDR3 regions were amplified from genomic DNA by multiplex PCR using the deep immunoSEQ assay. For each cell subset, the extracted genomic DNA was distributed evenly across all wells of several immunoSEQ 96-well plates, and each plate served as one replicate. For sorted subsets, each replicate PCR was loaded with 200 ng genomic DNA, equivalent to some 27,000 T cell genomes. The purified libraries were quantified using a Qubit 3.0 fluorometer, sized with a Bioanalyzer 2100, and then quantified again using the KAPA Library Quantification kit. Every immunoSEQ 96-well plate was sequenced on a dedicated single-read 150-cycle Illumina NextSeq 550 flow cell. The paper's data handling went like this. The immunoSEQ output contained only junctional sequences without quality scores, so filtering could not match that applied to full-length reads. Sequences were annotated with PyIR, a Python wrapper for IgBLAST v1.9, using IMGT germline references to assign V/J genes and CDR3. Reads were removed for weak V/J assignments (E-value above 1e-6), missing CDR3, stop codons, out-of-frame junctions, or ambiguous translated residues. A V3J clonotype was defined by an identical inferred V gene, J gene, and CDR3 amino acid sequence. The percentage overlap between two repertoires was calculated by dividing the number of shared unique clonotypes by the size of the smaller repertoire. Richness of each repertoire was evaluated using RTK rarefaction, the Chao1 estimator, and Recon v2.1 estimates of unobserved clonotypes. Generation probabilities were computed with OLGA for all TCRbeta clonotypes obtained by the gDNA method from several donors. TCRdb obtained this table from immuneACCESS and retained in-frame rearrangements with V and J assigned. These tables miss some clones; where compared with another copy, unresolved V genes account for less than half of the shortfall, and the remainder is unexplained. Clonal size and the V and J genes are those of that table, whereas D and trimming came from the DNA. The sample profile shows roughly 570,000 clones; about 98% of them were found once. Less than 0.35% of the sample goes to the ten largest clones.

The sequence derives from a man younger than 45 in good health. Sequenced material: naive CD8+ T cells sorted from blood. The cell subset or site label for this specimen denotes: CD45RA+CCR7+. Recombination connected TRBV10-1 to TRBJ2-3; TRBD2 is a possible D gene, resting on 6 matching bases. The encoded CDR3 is CATTPGGMTDTQYF. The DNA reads TGCGCCACGACCCCAGGAGGGATGACAGATACGCAGTATTTT.